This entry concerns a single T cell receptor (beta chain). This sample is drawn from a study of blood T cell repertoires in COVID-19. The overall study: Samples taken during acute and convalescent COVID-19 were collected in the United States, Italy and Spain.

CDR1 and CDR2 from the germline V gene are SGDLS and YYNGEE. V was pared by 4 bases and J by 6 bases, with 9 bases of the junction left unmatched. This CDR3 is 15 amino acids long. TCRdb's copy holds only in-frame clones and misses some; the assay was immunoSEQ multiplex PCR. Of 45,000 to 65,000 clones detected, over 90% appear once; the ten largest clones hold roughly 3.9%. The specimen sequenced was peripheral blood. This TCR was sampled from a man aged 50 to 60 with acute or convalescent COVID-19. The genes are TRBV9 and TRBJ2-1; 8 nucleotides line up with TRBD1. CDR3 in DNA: TGTGCCAGCAGCCTACAGGGGGTACTACTCAATGAGCAGTTCTTC. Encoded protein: CASSLQGVLLNEQFF.